This T cell receptor beta chain originates from a study of shared clonotypes between healthy human individuals. Regarding the study as a whole: Sharing across four donors was seen in around 5% of naive CD4 clonotypes. Expectations were that clonotype sharing among donors would be affected by sequencing depth.

V dropped 11 bases and J dropped 4 bases, with 35 bases sitting between them. The CDR3 runs 19 residues. CDR1 is SEHNR and CDR2 is FQNEAQ in the germline V gene (reference sequence). The naive CD8 population came from CD45RO-negative cells selected for CCR7, without terminally differentiated effector memory CD45RA+ cells. On this clone itself: Its matching antigen is unknown.

How the authors handled the data: ImmunoSEQ junction-only sequences lacked quality scores, so their filtering differed. Only in-frame clones appear in the TCRdb table, and some are missing; sequencing was by immunoSEQ multiplex PCR. V and J calls and clone size are given by that table; D and trimming were obtained from the DNA. This table holds 2 million or so clones, about 95% found once. This sequence originates from a young man in good health. Sequencing used naive CD8+ T cells sorted from blood. V and J are TRBV7-9 and TRBJ2-5, with a possible D match to TRBD2 (6 bases). CDR3 nucleotides: TGTGCCGATCTCCCAAATAGAGCGGCAGGGACTTGTTTTGGAGAGACCCAGTACTTC. Protein: CADLPNRAAGTCFGETQYF.